The sequence of this TCR beta chain was determined in a study of blood T cells in healthy people across ages. Study results and caveats: Not knowing donor CMV status may have confounded expanded clonotype changes. Measured against age, TCR beta diversity per million T cells decreased in a roughly linear manner.

Germline V gives CDR1 SGDLS, CDR2 YYNGEE. J was trimmed by 10 bases and V by 5 bases; bases with no gene match: 4. The CDR3 has 12 residues. Concerning this clonotype itself: Its antigen is still unknown.

Then a second PCR, running roughly 7 to 12 cycles, was carried out with a sample-barcoded 5' primer and a J-beta primer mix. TCRdb reanalysed the 5' RACE reads using MiXCR and keeps one entry per CDR3 protein. The table lists fewer than 2,000,000 distinct CDR3 sequences, 30% to 40% of them singletons. The chain has TRBV9 and TRBJ2-1, with 9 bases matching TRBD2. Sequencing was carried out using blood. This TCR was sampled from a woman aged 30 to 39 in good health. The CDR3 DNA follows: TGTGCCAGCAGTGAGACTAGCGGAGAGCAGTTCTTC. Its translation is CASSETSGEQFF.